The rows below give T cell receptor beta chains drawn from one sample of a study of PD-1 blockade in classical Hodgkin lymphoma. Assay used: immunoSEQ multiplex PCR; TCRdb lists only in-frame clones, some missing. The sample has about 17,000 clones; around 75% are singletons. The sequencing used peripheral blood mononuclear cells (PBMCs), collected at baseline. Every receptor here comes from a human donor with classical Hodgkin lymphoma. CDR3s leave out the opening cysteine and the closing phenylalanine or tryptophan. D genes are given only for firm matches.

j_call,v_call,d_call,cdr3_aa
TRBJ2-7,TRBV5-1,TRBD2,ASSPLAGDAYEQY
TRBJ1-4,TRBV19,.,ASNLKGATNEKLF
TRBJ1-4,TRBV7-9,TRBD1,ASSGDRGLF
TRBJ1-1,TRBV7-9,.,ASSLGVGRRQRAF
TRBJ2-1,TRBV5-6,.,ASRHWTDKDNEQF
TRBJ2-6,TRBV9,.,ASSPRGDSGANVLT
TRBJ2-3,TRBV18,.,ASSPFIQTSTDTQY
TRBJ2-1,TRBV19,.,ASSGQGGIIGEQF
TRBJ2-7,TRBV18,TRBD1,ASSPNGRGTHEQY
TRBJ2-7,TRBV15,TRBD2,ATSSPRAGGYEQY
TRBJ2-1,TRBV5-1,TRBD2,ASSLSSGGNEQF
TRBJ2-2,TRBV11-3,TRBD1,ASSLGQGNTGELF
TRBJ2-2,TRBV5-1,TRBD2,ASSWTSGSTGELF
TRBJ1-5,TRBV6-1,.,ASSTQEGQPQH
TRBJ2-7,TRBV18,.,ASSPMGPEVSEQY
TRBJ2-1,TRBV7-2,TRBD2,ASSFRGGQVNEQF
TRBJ1-1,TRBV10-2,.,ASSAGATEAF
TRBJ1-1,TRBV7-9,.,ASSPVGGDPEAF
TRBJ1-3,TRBV7-2,.,ASSYAGGNTIY
TRBJ2-5,TRBV5-1,.,ASSLEGILETQY
TRBJ1-6,TRBV6-1,.,ASSEGGRISYNSPLH
TRBJ2-3,TRBV7-9,TRBD2,ASSREAGKSDTQY
TRBJ1-6,TRBV5-1,.,ASSLDTALPLH
TRBJ1-1,TRBV6-6,.,ASSSGSTEAF
TRBJ2-1,TRBV14,TRBD1,ASSGTGGAGQF
TRBJ1-1,TRBV29-1,.,SVEFLTREAF
TRBJ1-1,TRBV30,.,AWSRQANTEAF
TRBJ1-2,TRBV28,.,ASSDRRGRDYGYT
TRBJ2-5,TRBV28,.,ASSLSGETQY
TRBJ1-4,TRBV29-1,TRBD1,SAGTANEKLF
TRBJ2-1,TRBV15,TRBD1,ATSFERGQGQF
TRBJ1-5,TRBV27,.,ASSESDEQPQH
TRBJ2-7,TRBV18,TRBD1,ASSPTAGTVSYEQY
TRBJ2-3,TRBV5-1,TRBD1,ASSQMTGSNTDTQY
TRBJ2-1,TRBV4-1,TRBD2,ASSQVGGAGLAGYNEQF
TRBJ2-5,TRBV6-1,TRBD1,ASSAGTAQETQY
TRBJ1-6,TRBV5-5,TRBD1,ASSFGVLSGGSSPLH
TRBJ2-4,TRBV6-6,.,ASNPYLGTAKNIQY
TRBJ2-5,TRBV7-8,TRBD1,ASSPLTGEETQY
TRBJ1-1,TRBV6-5,.,ASSYIGSGGDTEAF
TRBJ1-5,TRBV5-1,.,ASSLSGGSGPQH
TRBJ2-5,TRBV5-6,.,ASSANKETQY